This T cell receptor (beta chain) was profiled in a study of T cell repertoires in cytomegalovirus infection. TCRdb re-called the reads through MiXCR, storing one row per CDR3 protein. Counted here are 650,000 to 900,000 distinct CDR3 sequences, about 28% occurring once; the ten biggest clones make up roughly 13%. This clonotype came up a few times. As yet, its antigen is unknown. The sequence was obtained from a human donor in good health (CMV status not recorded). Some clones in this sample may be carry-over from other donors' samples. The input for sequencing was cultured CD8+ T cells from PBMCs, taken from culture after CMV antigen stimulation.

The CDR3, as DNA: TGTGCCAGCAGCTCCAACGGGGTACACCACCAAGAGACCCAGTACTTC. Translation: CASSSNGVHHQETQYF. V usage is TRBV11-3 and J usage is TRBJ2-5, with a possible D match to TRBD2 (5 bases). The CDR3 length is 16 residues. CDR1 is SGHNT, CDR2 YENEEA, per germline. Trimming removed 4 bases at V and 0 bases at J, with 15 bases between. The complete variable domain, with remaining parts taken from reference TRBV11-3 and TRBJ2-5, reads EAGVVQSPRYKIIEKKQPVAFWCNPISGHNTLYWYLQNLGQGPELLIRYENEEAVDDSQLPKDRFSAERLKGVDSTLKIQPAELGDSAVYLCASSSNGVHHQETQYFGPGTRLLVL.